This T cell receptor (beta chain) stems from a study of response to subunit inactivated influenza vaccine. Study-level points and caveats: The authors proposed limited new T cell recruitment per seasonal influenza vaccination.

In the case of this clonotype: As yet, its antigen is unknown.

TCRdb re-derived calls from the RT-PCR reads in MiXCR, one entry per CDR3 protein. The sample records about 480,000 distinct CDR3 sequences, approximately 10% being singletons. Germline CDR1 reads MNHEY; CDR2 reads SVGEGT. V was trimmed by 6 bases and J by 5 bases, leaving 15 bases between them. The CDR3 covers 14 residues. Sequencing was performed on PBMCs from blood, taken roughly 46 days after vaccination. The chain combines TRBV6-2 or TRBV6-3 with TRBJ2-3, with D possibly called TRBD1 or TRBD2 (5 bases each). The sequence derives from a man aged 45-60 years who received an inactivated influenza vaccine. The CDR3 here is CASRKTGLLDTQYF. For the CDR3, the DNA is TGTGCCAGCAGGAAAACGGGGCTACTAGATACGCAGTATTTT.